This T cell receptor beta chain was sequenced in a study of cytomegalovirus exposure and HLA in healthy donors. On the study more broadly: An analysis done earlier identified 95 million to 140 million unique TCR beta sequences from approximately 180 million T cells.

This CDR3 spans 16 amino acids. Germline-derived CDR1 and CDR2 are ENHRY and SYGVKD. V shed 5 bases and J shed 0 bases, with 16 bases lying between them. Remarks on this clone: Its cognate antigen is unknown.

With 60 Vbeta and 13 Jbeta primers, the PCR was carried out. Measured with immunoSEQ multiplex PCR; TCRdb has only the in-frame clones, and not every one. The table lists over 150,000 clones, 75% to 85% of them singletons. General observations from the study: It is likely that the observed cluster of highly shared sequence variants was a sequencing artifact.

The clonotype comes from a woman aged 55-69 years in good health and CMV-seropositive. The material sequenced was PBMCs. The chain joins TRBV10-3 to TRBJ1-1; a weak D match, TRBD1 (6 bases). CDR3 amino acids: CAISPRWTEMNTEAFF. CDR3 bases: TGTGCCATCAGTCCCCGTTGGACAGAAATGAACACTGAAGCTTTCTTT.